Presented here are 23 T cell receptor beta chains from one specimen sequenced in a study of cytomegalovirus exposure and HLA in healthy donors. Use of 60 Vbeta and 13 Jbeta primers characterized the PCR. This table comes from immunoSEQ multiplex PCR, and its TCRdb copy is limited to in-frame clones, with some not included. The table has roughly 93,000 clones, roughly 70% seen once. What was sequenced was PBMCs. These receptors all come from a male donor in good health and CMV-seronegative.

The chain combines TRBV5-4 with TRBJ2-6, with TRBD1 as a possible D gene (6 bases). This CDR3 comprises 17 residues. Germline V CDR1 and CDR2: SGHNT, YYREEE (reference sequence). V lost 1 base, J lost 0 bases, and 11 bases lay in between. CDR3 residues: CASSLRTAISGANVLTF. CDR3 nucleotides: TGTGCCAGCAGCTTGAGGACAGCCATCTCTGGGGCCAACGTCCTGACTTTC.

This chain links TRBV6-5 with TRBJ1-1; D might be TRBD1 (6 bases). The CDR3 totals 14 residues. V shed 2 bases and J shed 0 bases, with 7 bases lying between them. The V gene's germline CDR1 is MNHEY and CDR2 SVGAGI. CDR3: CASSYQGMNTEAFF. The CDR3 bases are TGTGCCAGCAGTTACCAGGGGATGAACACTGAAGCTTTCTTT.

CDR3 nucleotides: TGTGCCAGCAGCTTGGAGGGGACGGGCGAGCAGTACTTC. Translation: CASSLEGTGEQYF. The V call is TRBV7-9, the J call TRBJ2-7; possibly TRBD2 for D (6 bases). Trimming removed 3 bases at V and 6 bases at J, with 12 bases between. The CDR3 loop spans 13 amino acids. CDR1 is SEHNR and CDR2 is FQNEAQ in the germline V gene (reference sequence).

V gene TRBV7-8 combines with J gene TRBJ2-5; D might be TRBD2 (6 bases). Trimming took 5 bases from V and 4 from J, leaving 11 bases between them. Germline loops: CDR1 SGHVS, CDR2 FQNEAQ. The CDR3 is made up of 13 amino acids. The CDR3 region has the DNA TGTGCCAGCAGCGGAGAGGGAGGAGAGACCCAGTACTTC. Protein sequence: CASSGEGGETQYF.

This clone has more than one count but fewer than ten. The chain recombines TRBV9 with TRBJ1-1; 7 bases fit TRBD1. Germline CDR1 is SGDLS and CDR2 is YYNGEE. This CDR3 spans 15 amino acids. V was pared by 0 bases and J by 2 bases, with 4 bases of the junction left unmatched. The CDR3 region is CASSVEGTANTEAFF. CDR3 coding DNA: TGTGCCAGCAGCGTAGAAGGGACAGCAAACACTGAAGCTTTCTTT.

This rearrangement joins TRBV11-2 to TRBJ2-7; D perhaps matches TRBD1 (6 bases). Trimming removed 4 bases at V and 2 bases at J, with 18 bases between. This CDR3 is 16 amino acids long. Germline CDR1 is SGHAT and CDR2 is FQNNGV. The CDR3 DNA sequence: TGTGCCAGCAGCTCCGCCCCAGGGGCGGACCCCTACGAGCAGTACTTC. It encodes CASSSAPGADPYEQYF.

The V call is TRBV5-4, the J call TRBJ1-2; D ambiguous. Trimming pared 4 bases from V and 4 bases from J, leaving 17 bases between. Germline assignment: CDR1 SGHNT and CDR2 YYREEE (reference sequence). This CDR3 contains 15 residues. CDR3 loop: CASSTERESVYGYTF. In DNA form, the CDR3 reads TGTGCCAGCAGCACAGAGAGGGAGAGTGTCTATGGCTACACCTTC.

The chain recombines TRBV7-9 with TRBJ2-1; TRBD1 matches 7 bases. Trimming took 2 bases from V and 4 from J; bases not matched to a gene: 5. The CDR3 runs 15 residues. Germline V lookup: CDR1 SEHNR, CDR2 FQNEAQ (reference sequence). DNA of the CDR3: TGTGCCAGCAGCTTACAGACAGGGTGGTACAATGAGCAGTTCTTC. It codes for CASSLQTGWYNEQFF.

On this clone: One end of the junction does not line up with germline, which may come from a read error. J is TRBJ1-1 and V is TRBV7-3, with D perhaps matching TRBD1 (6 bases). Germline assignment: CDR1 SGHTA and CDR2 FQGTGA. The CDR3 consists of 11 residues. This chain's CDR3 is CARSLGQQAFF. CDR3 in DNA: TGTGCCCGCAGCCTAGGACAGCAAGCTTTCTTT. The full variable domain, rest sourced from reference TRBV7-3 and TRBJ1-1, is GAGVSQTPSNKVTEKGKYVELRCDPISGHTALYWYRQSLGQGPEFLIYFQGTGAADDSGLPNDRFFAVRPEGSVSTLKIQRTERGDSAVYLCARSLGQQAFFGQGTRLTVV.

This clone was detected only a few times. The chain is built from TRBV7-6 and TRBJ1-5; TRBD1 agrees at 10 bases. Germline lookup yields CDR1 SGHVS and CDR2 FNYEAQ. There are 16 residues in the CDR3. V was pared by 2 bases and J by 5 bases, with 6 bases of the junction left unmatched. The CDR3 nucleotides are TGTGCCAGCAGCTTACTCTCCGGGACAGGGGATCAGCCCCAGCATTTT. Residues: CASSLLSGTGDQPQHF.

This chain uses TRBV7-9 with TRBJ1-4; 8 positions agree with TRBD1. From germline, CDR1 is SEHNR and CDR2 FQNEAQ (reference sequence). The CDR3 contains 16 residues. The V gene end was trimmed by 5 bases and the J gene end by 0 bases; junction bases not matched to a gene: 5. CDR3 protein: CASSPGQAATNEKLFF. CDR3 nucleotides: TGTGCCAGCAGCCCGGGACAGGCCGCAACTAATGAAAAACTGTTTTTT.

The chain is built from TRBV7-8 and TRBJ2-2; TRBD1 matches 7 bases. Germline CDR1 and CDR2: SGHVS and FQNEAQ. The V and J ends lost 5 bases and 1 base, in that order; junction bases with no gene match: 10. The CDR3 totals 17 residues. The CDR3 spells CASSTLNRGQNTGELFF. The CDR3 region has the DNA TGTGCCAGCAGCACCCTCAACAGGGGCCAGAACACCGGGGAGCTGTTTTTT.

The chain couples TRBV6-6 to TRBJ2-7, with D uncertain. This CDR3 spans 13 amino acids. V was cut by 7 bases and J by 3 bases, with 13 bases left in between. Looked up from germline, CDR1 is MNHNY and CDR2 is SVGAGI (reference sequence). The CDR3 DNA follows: TGTGCCAGCAACTTCCAGGCTGGCTACGAGCAGTACTTC. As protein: CASNFQAGYEQYF.

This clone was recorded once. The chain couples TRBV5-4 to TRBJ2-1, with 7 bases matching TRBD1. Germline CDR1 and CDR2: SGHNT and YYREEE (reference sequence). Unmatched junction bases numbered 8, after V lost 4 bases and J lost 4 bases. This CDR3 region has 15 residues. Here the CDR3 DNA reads TGTGCCAGCAGCCGACAGGGATTGGGTTACAATGAGCAGTTCTTC. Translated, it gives CASSRQGLGYNEQFF.

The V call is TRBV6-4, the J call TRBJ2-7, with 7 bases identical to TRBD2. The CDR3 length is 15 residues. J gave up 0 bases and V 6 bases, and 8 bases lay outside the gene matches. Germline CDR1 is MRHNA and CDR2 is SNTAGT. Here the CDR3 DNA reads TGTGCCAGCAGCCAAGCTAGCGGAAACTCCTACGAGCAGTACTTC. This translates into CASSQASGNSYEQYF.

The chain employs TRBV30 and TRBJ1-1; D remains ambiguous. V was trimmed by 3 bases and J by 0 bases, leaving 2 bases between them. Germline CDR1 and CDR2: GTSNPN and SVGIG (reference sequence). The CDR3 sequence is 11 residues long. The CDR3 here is CAWSVNTEAFF. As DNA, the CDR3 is TGTGCCTGGAGCGTGAACACTGAAGCTTTCTTT.

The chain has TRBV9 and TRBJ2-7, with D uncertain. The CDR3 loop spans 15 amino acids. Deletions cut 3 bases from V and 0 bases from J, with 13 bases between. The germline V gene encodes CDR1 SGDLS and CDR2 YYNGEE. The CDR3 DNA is TGTGCCAGCAGCGCCGCTACACAGAGCTCCTACGAGCAGTACTTC. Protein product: CASSAATQSSYEQYF.

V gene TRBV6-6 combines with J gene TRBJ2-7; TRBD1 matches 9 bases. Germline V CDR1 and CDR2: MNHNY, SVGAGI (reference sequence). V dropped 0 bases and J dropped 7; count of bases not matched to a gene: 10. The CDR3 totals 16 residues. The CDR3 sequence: CASSYSWGQGVLEQYF. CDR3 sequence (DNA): TGTGCCAGCAGTTACTCGTGGGGACAGGGAGTTTTGGAGCAGTACTTC.

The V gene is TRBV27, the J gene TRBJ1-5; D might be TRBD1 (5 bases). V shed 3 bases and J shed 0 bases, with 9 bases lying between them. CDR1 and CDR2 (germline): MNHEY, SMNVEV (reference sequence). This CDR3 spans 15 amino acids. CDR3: CASSLAGYSNQPQHF. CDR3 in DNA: TGTGCCAGCAGTTTGGCAGGGTATAGCAATCAGCCCCAGCATTTT.

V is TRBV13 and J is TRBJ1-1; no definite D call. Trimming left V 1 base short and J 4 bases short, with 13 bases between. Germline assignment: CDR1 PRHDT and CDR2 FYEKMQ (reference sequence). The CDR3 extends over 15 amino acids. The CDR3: CASSLVPRAGTEAFF. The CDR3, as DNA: TGTGCCAGCAGCTTAGTGCCGCGGGCGGGCACTGAAGCTTTCTTT.

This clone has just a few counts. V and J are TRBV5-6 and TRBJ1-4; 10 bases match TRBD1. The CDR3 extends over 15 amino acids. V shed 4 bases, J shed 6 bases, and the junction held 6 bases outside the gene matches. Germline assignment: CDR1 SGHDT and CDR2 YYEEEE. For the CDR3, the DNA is TGTGCCAGCAGCGGCGCCGGGACAGGGGATGAAAAACTGTTTTTT. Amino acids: CASSGAGTGDEKLFF.

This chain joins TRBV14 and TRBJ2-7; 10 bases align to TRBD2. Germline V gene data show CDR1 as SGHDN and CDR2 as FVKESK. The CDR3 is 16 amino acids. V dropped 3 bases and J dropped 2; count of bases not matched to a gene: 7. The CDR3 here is CASSQTRTSGPYEQYF. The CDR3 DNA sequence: TGTGCCAGCAGCCAGACCAGGACTAGCGGCCCCTACGAGCAGTACTTC.

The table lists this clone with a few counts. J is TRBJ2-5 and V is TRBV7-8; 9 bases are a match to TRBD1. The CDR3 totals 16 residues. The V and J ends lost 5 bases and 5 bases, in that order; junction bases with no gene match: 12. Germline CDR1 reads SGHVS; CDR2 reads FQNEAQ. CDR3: CASSINTGGDGETQYF. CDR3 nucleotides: TGTGCCAGCAGCATCAATACAGGGGGCGATGGCGAGACCCAGTACTTC.